The 24 T cell receptor beta chains presented below share a single source sample, sequenced in a study of breast tumors, draining lymph nodes, adjacent tissues. Axillary draining lymph nodes of breast cancer patients supplied the node samples. Each CDR3 protein is one row after TCRdb ran MiXCR on the multiplex PCR reads. Of more than 100,000 distinct CDR3 sequences in the sample, approximately 20% were seen once. The sample taken for sequencing was axillary lymph node tissue. The source of these receptors is a female donor with breast cancer. Some clones in this sample may be carry-over from other donors' samples.

Concerning this clonotype itself: A read error may be the cause here, since a much bigger clone is one base away. The chain joins TRBV10-2 to TRBJ2-5, with D perhaps matching TRBD2 (7 bases). The CDR3 sequence is 15 residues long. CDR1 and CDR2 (germline): WSHSY, SAAADI. V gave up 3 bases and J gave up 7 bases, with 18 bases separating them. CDR3 coding DNA: TGCGCCAGCAGTGATAGGGGGGAGGGCCGGGGGACCCAGTACTTC. It is translated as CASSDRGEGRGTQYF.

This clonotype was seen many times. This chain connects TRBV20-1 to TRBJ2-3; D not certain. Between the trimmed V and J ends, which lost 0 bases and 2 bases, there was a span of 18 bases. There are 17 residues in the CDR3. The germline CDR1 and CDR2 sequences are DFQATT and SNEGSKA (reference sequence). The CDR3 DNA reads TGCAGTGCTAGAGATCTCCTGCCCCAAGGAATCACAGATACGCAGTATTTT. Residues: CSARDLLPQGITDTQYF.

This clonotype was picked up many times. The J gene is TRBJ1-6, the V gene TRBV5-6, with D possibly TRBD1 on 5 matching bases. There are 14 residues in the CDR3. The V end lost 4 bases, the J end lost 5 bases, and 10 bases lay between the germline ends. Per the germline V gene, CDR1 is SGHDT and CDR2 is YYEEEE. The CDR3 loop reads CASSPGANNSPLHF. In DNA, the CDR3 is TGTGCCAGCAGCCCTGGGGCCAATAATTCACCCCTCCACTTT.

Points on this clonotype: A much larger clonotype is one base distant, so this may be a read error. The J gene is TRBJ2-1, the V gene TRBV19, with 8 nucleotides matching TRBD2. The V gene's germline CDR1 is LNHDA and CDR2 SQIVND (reference sequence). Trimming removed 5 bases from V and 3 bases from J; junction bases left unmatched: 6. The CDR3 extends over 15 amino acids. The CDR3 loop is CASSETSEYYNEQFF. CDR3 DNA: TGTGCCAGTAGTGAGACTAGCGAATACTACAATGAGCAGTTCTTC.

V and J are TRBV11-3 and TRBJ1-1; the match to TRBD1 covers 8 bases. This CDR3 is built from 12 residues. Per the germline V gene, CDR1 is SGHNT and CDR2 is YENEEA. V was clipped by 4 bases and J by 7 bases; unmatched bases: 2. CDR3 sequence: CASSSGQGEAFF. CDR3 in DNA: TGTGCCAGCAGCTCCGGACAGGGTGAAGCTTTCTTT.

This clonotype was recorded many times. The rearrangement joins TRBV13 to TRBJ2-2; TRBD1 matches at 10 bases. Germline V lookup: CDR1 PRHDT, CDR2 FYEKMQ (reference sequence). The CDR3 spans 17 residues. J lost 5 bases, V lost 0 bases, and 6 bases had no gene match. The CDR3 nucleotides are TGTGCCAGCAGCTTAGGCGGGACAGGGGTGAGGACCGGGGAGCTGTTTTTT. Translating it yields CASSLGGTGVRTGELFF.

Ten or more counts support this clonotype. The rearrangement joins TRBV6-5 to TRBJ2-3, with 12 bases identical to TRBD2. Trimming at V came to 0 bases and at J to 7 bases, leaving 5 bases not matched to a gene. The CDR3 contains 16 residues. Germline lookup yields CDR1 MNHEY and CDR2 SVGAGI. The CDR3: CASSYSLLAGGNTQYF. The CDR3 DNA reads TGTGCCAGCAGTTACTCGCTACTAGCGGGAGGAAATACGCAGTATTTT.

This clonotype was seen a single time. With a much larger clone just one base away, this may be a read error. The V and J genes are TRBV11-2 and TRBJ2-7, with D tentatively TRBD1 or TRBD2 (6 bases each). This CDR3 has 13 residues. Germline V CDR1 and CDR2: SGHAT, FQNNGV. The V end was cut by 6 bases, the J end by 4 bases, with 13 bases between. CDR3 amino acids: CASRGGGKYEQYF. The DNA of the CDR3 is TGTGCCAGCAGAGGAGGGGGAAAGTACGAGCAGTACTTC.

This clonotype was found many times. This chain uses TRBV7-9 with TRBJ2-7, with 9 bases aligning to TRBD1. The junction had 2 bases not matched to a gene; V was cut back by 2 bases and J by 3 bases. The CDR3 extends over 14 amino acids. In germline, CDR1 is SEHNR, CDR2 FQNEAQ (reference sequence). The CDR3 DNA reads TGTGCCAGCAGCTTACGGGACAGGGTCTACGAGCAGTACTTC. Amino acids: CASSLRDRVYEQYF.

Ten or more counts support this clonotype. The rearrangement uses TRBV20-1 and TRBJ2-3, with TRBD2 identical over 10 bases. The V segment lost 3 bases and the J segment 1 base; nucleotides outside the gene matches: 4. This CDR3 spans 15 amino acids. Germline loops: CDR1 DFQATT, CDR2 SNEGSKA (reference sequence). The CDR3 region is CSASPSGGRTDTQYF. The CDR3 DNA follows: TGCAGTGCTAGCCCTAGCGGGGGACGCACAGATACGCAGTATTTT.

This clonotype came up many times. V is TRBV4-3 and J is TRBJ1-2; 8 bases match TRBD1. There are 15 residues in the CDR3. Trimming at V came to 3 bases and at J to 1 base, leaving 4 bases not matched to a gene. Germline V gene data show CDR1 as LGHNA and CDR2 as YSLEER. The CDR3 bases are TGCGCCAGCAGCCAGGGGACAGGTCTTAACTATGGCTACACCTTC. Translating gives CASSQGTGLNYGYTF.

This clonotype was counted at least ten times. CDR3 amino acids: CASSYVDRETQYF. The DNA of the CDR3 is TGTGCCAGCAGTTACGTCGACCGGGAGACCCAGTACTTC. The V gene is TRBV6-2 or TRBV6-3, the J gene TRBJ2-5; D not certain. The V gene lost 2 bases and the J gene lost 5 bases, with 9 bases spanning the gap. CDR1 and CDR2 from the germline V gene are MNHEY and SVGEGT. The length of the CDR3 is 13 residues.

This chain links TRBV5-6 with TRBJ2-7, with D perhaps being TRBD1 or TRBD2 (5 bases each). This CDR3 has 15 amino acids. Germline-derived CDR1 and CDR2 are SGHDT and YYEEEE. V was pared by 2 bases and J by 2 bases, with 14 bases between. This CDR3 is CASSLPGTKAYEQYF. The CDR3 DNA reads as TGTGCCAGCAGCTTACCCGGGACCAAAGCCTACGAGCAGTACTTC. The full variable domain, completed using reference TRBV5-6 and TRBJ2-7, is DAGVTQSPTHLIKTRGQQVTLRCSPKSGHDTVSWYQQALGQGPQFIFQYYEEEERQRGNFPDRFSGHQFPNYSSELNVNALLLGDSALYLCASSLPGTKAYEQYFGPGTRLTVT.

This clonotype was picked up a small number of times. The rearrangement links TRBV28 to TRBJ1-6; D may be TRBD1 (5 bases). Germline CDR1 and CDR2: MDHEN and SYDVKM. V was cut by 6 bases and J by 5 bases, with 14 bases left in between. This CDR3 region has 15 residues. The CDR3 loop is CASRAMQGHNSPLHF. CDR3 sequence (DNA): TGTGCCAGCAGGGCAATGCAGGGCCATAATTCACCCCTCCACTTT.

Concerning this clonotype itself: It may be a read error: a sequence one base away is much more abundant. This chain links TRBV6-5 with TRBJ2-1; D gene unclear. The CDR3 totals 13 residues. Germline V gene lookup returns CDR1 MNHEY and CDR2 SVGAGI. In nucleotides, the CDR3 is TGTGCCAGCAGTTACGAAGACCAAAATGAGCGGTTCTTC. Its translation: CASSYEDQNERFF.

The chain links TRBV11-2 to TRBJ2-1; the match to TRBD2 covers 9 bases. J gave up 0 bases and V 5 bases, and 2 bases lay outside the gene matches. The CDR3 has 15 amino acids. The germline gives CDR1 SGHAT, CDR2 FQNNGV. CDR3 coding DNA: TGTGCCAGCAGCCCACTAGCGGGCTCCTACAATGAGCAGTTCTTC. Its translation is CASSPLAGSYNEQFF. The full variable domain, its missing parts supplied by reference TRBV11-2 and TRBJ2-1, is EAGVAQSPRYKIIEKRQSVAFWCNPISGHATLYWYQQILGQGPKLLIQFQNNGVVDDSQLPKDRFSAERLKGVDSTLKIQPAKLEDSAVYLCASSPLAGSYNEQFFGPGTRLTVL.

This clonotype was picked up many times. The rearrangement joins TRBV5-1 to TRBJ2-1, with a tentative D call TRBD2 (6 bases). There are 13 residues in the CDR3. CDR1 and CDR2 (germline): SGHRS, YFSETQ. Trimming cost V 2 bases and J 4 bases, with 7 bases left between them. DNA for the CDR3: TGCGCCAGCAGCTTCCGGGGGTACAATGAGCAGTTCTTC. Amino acids: CASSFRGYNEQFF.

This clonotype was observed many times. V is TRBV5-4 and J is TRBJ1-2; tentatively, D is TRBD1 (6 bases). Deletions cut 0 bases from V and 4 bases from J, with 13 bases between. From germline, CDR1 is SGHNT and CDR2 YYREEE (reference sequence). This CDR3 is 15 amino acids long. The CDR3 nucleotides read TGTGCCAGCAGCTTGGGTGGTAGGGGGGCCTATGGCTACACCTTC. This translates into CASSLGGRGAYGYTF.

V gene TRBV20-1 combines with J gene TRBJ2-1; D ambiguous. Trimming stripped 1 base from V and 12 bases from J, with 16 bases between. The CDR3 has 13 amino acids. From germline, CDR1 is DFQATT and CDR2 SNEGSKA (reference sequence). The CDR3 spells CSARAPPPLSQFF. DNA of the CDR3: TGCAGTGCTAGAGCACCCCCCCCGCTATCGCAGTTCTTC.

This clonotype occurred many times. V gene TRBV30 combines with J gene TRBJ2-3; no clear D. The CDR3 is made up of 14 amino acids. Germline CDR1 and CDR2: GTSNPN and SVGIG (reference sequence). The V and J ends lost 5 bases and 2 bases respectively, with 14 bases between them. CDR3 protein: CAWSPGRNTDTQYF. CDR3 nucleotide sequence: TGTGCCTGGTCCCCAGGACGGAACACAGATACGCAGTATTTT. Full variable domain (missing parts from reference TRBV30 and TRBJ2-3): SQTIHQWPATLVQPVGSPLSLECTVEGTSNPNLYWYRQAAGRGLQLLFYSVGIGQISSEVPQNLSASRPQDRQFILSSKKLLLSDSGFYLCAWSPGRNTDTQYFGPGTRLTVL.

In its sample, this clonotype was seen many times. The V gene is TRBV10-2, the J gene TRBJ2-1; 14 positions match TRBD2. CDR1 and CDR2 from the germline V gene are WSHSY and SAAADI. This CDR3 has 17 residues. Trimming removed 5 bases from V and 4 bases from J; junction bases left unmatched: 7. In nucleotides, the CDR3 is TGCGCCAGCAGTACCCTTGGACTAGCGGGAGGTTACAATGAGCAGTTCTTC. It codes for CASSTLGLAGGYNEQFF.

The chain is built from TRBV20-1 and TRBJ2-7, with D uncertain. The CDR3 length is 15 residues. The V gene's germline CDR1 is DFQATT and CDR2 SNEGSKA (reference sequence). The V end lost 6 bases, the J end lost 1 base, and 19 bases lay between the germline ends. The DNA of the CDR3 is TGCAGTGCCACAGTCCGACGGGCACCTTCCTACGAGCAGTACTTC. Amino acid sequence: CSATVRRAPSYEQYF.

This clonotype was found many times. The CDR3 DNA reads TGTGCCTGGAATGCGGGGGGGGAGACCCAGTACTTC. It is translated as CAWNAGGETQYF. This chain joins TRBV30 and TRBJ2-5, with TRBD2 identical over 9 bases. The CDR3 covers 12 residues. The V gene's germline CDR1 is GTSNPN and CDR2 SVGIG (reference sequence). Trimming at V came to 4 bases and at J to 5 bases, leaving 2 bases not matched to a gene.

The CDR3: CASSQVPGQNTEAFF. CDR3 nucleotides: TGCGCCAGCAGCCAAGTTCCAGGACAGAACACTGAAGCTTTCTTT. This chain uses TRBV4-1 with TRBJ1-1; D possibly corresponds to TRBD1 (5 bases). V lost 1 base to trimming and J lost 1 base, with 10 bases between them. This CDR3 is 15 amino acids long. The germline V gene has CDR1 MGHRA and CDR2 YSYEKL.